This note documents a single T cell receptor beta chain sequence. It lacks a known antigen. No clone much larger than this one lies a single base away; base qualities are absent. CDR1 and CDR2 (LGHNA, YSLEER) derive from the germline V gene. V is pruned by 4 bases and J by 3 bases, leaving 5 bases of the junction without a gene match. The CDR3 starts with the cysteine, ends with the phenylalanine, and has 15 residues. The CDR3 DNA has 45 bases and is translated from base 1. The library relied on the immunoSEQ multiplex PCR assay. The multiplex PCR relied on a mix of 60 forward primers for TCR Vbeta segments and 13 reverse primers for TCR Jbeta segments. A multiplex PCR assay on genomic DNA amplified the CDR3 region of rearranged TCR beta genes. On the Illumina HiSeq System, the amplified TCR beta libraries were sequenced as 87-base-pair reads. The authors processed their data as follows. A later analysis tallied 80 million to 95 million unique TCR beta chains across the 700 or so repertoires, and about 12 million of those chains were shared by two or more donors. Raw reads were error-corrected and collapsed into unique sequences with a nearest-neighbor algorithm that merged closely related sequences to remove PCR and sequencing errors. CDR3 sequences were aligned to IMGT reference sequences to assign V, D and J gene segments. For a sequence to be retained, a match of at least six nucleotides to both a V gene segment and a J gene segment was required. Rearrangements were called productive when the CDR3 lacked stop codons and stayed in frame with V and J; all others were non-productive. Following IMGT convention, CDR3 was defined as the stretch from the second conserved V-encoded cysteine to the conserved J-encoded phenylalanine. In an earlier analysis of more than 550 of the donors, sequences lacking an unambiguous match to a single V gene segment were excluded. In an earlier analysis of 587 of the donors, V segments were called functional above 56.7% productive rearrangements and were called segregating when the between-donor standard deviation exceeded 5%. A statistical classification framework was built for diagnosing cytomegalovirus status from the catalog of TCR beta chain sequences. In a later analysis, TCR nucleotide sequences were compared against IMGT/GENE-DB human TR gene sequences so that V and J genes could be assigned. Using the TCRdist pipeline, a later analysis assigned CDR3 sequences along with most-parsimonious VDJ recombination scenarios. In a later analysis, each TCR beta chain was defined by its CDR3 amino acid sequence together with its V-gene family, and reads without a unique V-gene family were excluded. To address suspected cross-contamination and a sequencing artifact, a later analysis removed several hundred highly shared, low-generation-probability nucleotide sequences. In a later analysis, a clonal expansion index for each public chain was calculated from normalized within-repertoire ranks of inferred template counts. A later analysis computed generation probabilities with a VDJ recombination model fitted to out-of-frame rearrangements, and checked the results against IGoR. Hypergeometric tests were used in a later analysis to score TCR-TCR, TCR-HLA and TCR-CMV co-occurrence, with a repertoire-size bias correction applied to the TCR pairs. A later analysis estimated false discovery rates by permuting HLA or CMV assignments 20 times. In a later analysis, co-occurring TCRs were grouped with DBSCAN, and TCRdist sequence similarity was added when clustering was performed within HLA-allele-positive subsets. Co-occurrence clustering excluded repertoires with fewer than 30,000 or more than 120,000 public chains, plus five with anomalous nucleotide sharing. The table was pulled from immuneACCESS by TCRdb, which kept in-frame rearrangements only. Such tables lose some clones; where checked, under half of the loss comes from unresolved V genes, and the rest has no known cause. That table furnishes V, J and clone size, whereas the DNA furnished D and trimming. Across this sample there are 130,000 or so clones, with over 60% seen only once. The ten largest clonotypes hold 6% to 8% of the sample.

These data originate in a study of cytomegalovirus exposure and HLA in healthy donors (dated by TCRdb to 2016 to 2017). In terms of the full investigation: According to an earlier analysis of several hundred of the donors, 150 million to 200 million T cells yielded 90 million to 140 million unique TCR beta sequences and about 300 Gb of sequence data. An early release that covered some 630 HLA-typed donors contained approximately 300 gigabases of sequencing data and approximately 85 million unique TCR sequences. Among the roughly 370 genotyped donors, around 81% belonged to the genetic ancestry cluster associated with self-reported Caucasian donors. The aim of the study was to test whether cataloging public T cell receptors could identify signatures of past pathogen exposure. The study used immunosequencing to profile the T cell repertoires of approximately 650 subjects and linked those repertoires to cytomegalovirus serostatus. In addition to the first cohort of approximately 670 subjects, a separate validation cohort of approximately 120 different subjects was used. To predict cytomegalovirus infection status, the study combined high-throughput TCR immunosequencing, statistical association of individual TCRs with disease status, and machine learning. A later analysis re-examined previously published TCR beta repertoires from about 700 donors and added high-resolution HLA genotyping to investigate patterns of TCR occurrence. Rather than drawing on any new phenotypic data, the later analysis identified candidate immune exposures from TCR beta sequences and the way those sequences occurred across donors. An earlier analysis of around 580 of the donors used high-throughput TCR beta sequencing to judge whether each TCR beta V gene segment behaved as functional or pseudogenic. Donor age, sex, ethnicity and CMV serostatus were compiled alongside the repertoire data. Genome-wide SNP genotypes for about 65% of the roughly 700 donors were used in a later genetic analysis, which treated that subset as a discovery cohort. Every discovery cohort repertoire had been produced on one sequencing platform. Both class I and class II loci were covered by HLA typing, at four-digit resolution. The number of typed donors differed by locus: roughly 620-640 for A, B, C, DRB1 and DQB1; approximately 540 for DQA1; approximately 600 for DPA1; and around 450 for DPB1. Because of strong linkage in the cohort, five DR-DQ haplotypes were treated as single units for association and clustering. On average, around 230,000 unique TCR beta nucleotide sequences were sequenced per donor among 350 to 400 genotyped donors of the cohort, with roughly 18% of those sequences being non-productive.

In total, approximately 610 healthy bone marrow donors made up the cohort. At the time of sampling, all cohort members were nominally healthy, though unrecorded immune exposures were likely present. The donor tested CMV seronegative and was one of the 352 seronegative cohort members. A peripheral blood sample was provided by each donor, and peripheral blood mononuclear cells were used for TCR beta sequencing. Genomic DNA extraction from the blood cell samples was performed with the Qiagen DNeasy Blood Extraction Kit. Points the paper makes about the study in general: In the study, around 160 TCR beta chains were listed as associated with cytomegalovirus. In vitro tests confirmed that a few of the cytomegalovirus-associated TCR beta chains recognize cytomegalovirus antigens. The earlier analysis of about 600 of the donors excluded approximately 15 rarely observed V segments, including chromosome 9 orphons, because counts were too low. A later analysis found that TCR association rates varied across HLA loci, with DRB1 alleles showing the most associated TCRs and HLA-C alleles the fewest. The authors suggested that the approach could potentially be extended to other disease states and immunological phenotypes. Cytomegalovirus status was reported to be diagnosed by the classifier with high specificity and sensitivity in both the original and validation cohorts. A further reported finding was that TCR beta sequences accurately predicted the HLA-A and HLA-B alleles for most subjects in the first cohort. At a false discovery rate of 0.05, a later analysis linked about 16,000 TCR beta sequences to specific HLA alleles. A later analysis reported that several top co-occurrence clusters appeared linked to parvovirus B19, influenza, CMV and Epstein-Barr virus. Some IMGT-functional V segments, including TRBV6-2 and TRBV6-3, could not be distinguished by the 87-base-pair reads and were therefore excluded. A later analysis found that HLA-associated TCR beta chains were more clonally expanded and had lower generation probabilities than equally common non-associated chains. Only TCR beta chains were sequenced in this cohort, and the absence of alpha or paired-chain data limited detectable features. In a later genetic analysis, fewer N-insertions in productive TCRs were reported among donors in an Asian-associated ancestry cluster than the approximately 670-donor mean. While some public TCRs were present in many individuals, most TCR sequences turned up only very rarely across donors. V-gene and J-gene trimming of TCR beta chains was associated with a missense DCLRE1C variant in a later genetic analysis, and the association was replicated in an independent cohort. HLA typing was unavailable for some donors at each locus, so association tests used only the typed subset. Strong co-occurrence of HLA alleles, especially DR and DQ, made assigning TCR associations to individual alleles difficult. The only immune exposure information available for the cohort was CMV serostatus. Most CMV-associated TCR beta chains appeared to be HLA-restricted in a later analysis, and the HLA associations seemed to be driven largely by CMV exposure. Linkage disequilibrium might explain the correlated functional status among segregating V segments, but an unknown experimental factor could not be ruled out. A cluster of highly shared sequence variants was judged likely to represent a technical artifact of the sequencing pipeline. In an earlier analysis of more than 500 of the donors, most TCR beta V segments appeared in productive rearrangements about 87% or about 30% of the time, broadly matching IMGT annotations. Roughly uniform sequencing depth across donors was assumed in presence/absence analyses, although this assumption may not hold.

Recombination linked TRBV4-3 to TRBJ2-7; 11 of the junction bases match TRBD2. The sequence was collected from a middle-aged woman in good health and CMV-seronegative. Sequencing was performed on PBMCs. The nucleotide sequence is TGCGCCAGCAGCCTTGGGACTAGCGGCCACTACGAGCAGTACTTC. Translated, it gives CASSLGTSGHYEQYF.